One and the same sample provided the 21 T cell receptor beta chains below, sequenced in a study of T cell responses to AZD1222 COVID-19 vaccine. The data were produced by immunoSEQ multiplex PCR, yet TCRdb's version contains in-frame clones alone and is incomplete. The table includes 80,000 to 100,000 clones, just over 85% detected once. Sequencing was performed on peripheral blood, taken on day 0 of MenACWY control vaccination. These receptors all come from an adult in good health.

The CDR3 spells CASSLDRGTAFF. CDR3 DNA: TGTGCCAGCAGCTTAGACAGGGGTACGGCTTTCTTT. This chain uses TRBV7-9 with TRBJ1-1; 7 nucleotides line up with TRBD1. The germline V gene has CDR1 SEHNR and CDR2 FQNEAQ (reference sequence). This CDR3 has 12 amino acids. V dropped 1 base and J dropped 11; count of bases not matched to a gene: 4.

This chain uses TRBV10-3 with TRBJ1-2; D not certain. There are 12 residues in the CDR3. Trimming left V 2 bases short and J 8 bases short, with 9 bases between. From germline, CDR1 is ENHRY and CDR2 SYGVKD. This chain's CDR3 is CAISEPPRGYTF. In DNA, the CDR3 is TGTGCCATCAGTGAGCCGCCGAGGGGCTACACCTTC.

This clone was detected a few times. V gene TRBV7-9 combines with J gene TRBJ2-7, with 11 bases lining up with TRBD2. The CDR3 totals 15 residues. V lost 3 bases, J lost 2 bases, and 3 bases stayed unmatched. Germline V gives CDR1 SEHNR, CDR2 FQNEAQ (reference sequence). CDR3 sequence: CASSFLTSGAYEQYF. Here the CDR3 DNA reads TGTGCCAGCAGCTTTTTGACTAGCGGGGCCTACGAGCAGTACTTC.

The chain links TRBV30 to TRBJ1-2; the D is unclear. The germline V and J ends were trimmed by 1 base and 8 bases, with 11 bases remaining between them. From germline, CDR1 is GTSNPN and CDR2 SVGIG (reference sequence). The CDR3 spans 12 residues. The chain's CDR3 is CAWSGGSGGYTF. The CDR3 bases are TGTGCCTGGAGTGGCGGGAGTGGCGGCTACACCTTC.

This chain uses TRBV19 with TRBJ1-4, with TRBD1 as a possible D gene (5 bases). Looked up from germline, CDR1 is LNHDA and CDR2 is SQIVND (reference sequence). The CDR3 covers 12 residues. V was clipped by 4 bases and J by 13 bases, with 13 bases between them. The CDR3 loop is CASSTRGHRLFF. Here the CDR3 DNA reads TGTGCCAGTAGTACGAGGGGCCATAGACTGTTTTTT.

The genes are TRBV6-4 and TRBJ1-6; the D is unclear. The V gene's germline CDR1 is MRHNA and CDR2 SNTAGT. This CDR3 comprises 15 residues. The germline V and J ends were trimmed by 3 bases and 3 bases, with 9 bases remaining between them. CDR3 amino acids: CASSELSGYNSPLHF. CDR3 DNA: TGTGCCAGCAGTGAGCTATCCGGCTATAATTCACCCCTCCACTTT.

This chain links TRBV5-1 with TRBJ1-3; a weak D match, TRBD1 (5 bases). Germline V gene sequence: CDR1 SGHRS, CDR2 YFSETQ. With 4 bases removed from V and 4 bases from J, the gap between germline ends came to 12 bases. This CDR3 has 14 residues. The CDR3 protein is CASSIGDGGNTIYF. CDR3 DNA: TGCGCCAGCAGCATTGGGGACGGAGGAAACACCATATATTTT.

The chain has TRBV9 and TRBJ1-1; D uncertain. V was clipped by 1 base and J by 3 bases, with 7 bases between them. CDR3 size: 13 residues. CDR1 is SGDLS, CDR2 YYNGEE, per germline. The CDR3 sequence: CASSVSRDTEAFF. DNA for the CDR3: TGTGCCAGCAGCGTATCAAGGGACACTGAAGCTTTCTTT.

The V gene is TRBV28, the J gene TRBJ1-2, with D tentatively TRBD1 (6 bases). The germline gives CDR1 MDHEN, CDR2 SYDVKM. The CDR3 runs 14 residues. V gave up 6 bases and J gave up 4 bases, with 15 bases separating them. The CDR3 sequence is CASSIGGRGYGYTF. CDR3 coding DNA: TGTGCCAGCAGCATCGGGGGGCGAGGCTATGGCTACACCTTC.

This clone was counted between two and nine times. This rearrangement joins TRBV4-3 to TRBJ1-5; 8 bases agree with TRBD1. The germline gives CDR1 LGHNA, CDR2 YSLEER. V lost 1 base to trimming and J lost 1 base; unmatched junction nucleotides: 0. The CDR3 totals 15 residues. The chain's CDR3 is CASSQGTGSNQPQHF. The CDR3 nucleotides are TGCGCCAGCAGCCAAGGGACAGGGAGCAATCAGCCCCAGCATTTT.

This clone was recorded only once. Here the CDR3 reads CASSFEGARTDTQYF. CDR3 DNA sequence: TGCGCCAGCAGCTTTGAGGGGGCTCGCACAGATACGCAGTATTTT. This rearrangement joins TRBV5-1 to TRBJ2-3, with TRBD1 identical over 7 bases. The CDR3 has 15 residues. Losses at the gene ends were 2 bases for V and 1 base for J; bases not matched to a gene: 4. Germline-derived CDR1 and CDR2 are SGHRS and YFSETQ. The entire variable domain, with the rest obtained from reference TRBV5-1 and TRBJ2-3, is as follows: KAGVTQTPRYLIKTRGQQVTLSCSPISGHRSVSWYQQTPGQGLQFLFEYFSETQRNKGNFPGRFSGRQFSNSRSEMNVSTLELGDSALYLCASSFEGARTDTQYFGPGTRLTVL.

In this sample, this clone turned up once. The chain recombines TRBV2 with TRBJ1-3; 7 bases align to TRBD1. This CDR3 is 14 amino acids long. Germline CDR1 is SNHLY and CDR2 is FYNNEI. The V and J ends lost 6 bases and 2 bases, in that order; junction bases with no gene match: 4. Here the CDR3 reads CASRMTGTGNTIYF. Here the CDR3 DNA reads TGTGCCAGCAGGATGACAGGGACTGGAAACACCATATATTTT.

The chain recombines TRBV19 with TRBJ1-2; tentative D call: TRBD1 (6 bases). Germline lookup yields CDR1 LNHDA and CDR2 SQIVND (reference sequence). The CDR3 covers 13 residues. The V end was cut by 4 bases, the J end by 3 bases, with 9 bases between. This chain's CDR3 is CASSTQGHYGYTF. The CDR3 DNA reads TGTGCCAGTAGTACACAGGGTCACTATGGCTACACCTTC. The full variable domain, with the rest looked up from reference TRBV19 and TRBJ1-2, is DGGITQSPKYLFRKEGQNVTLSCEQNLNHDAMYWYRQDPGQGLRLIYYSQIVNDFQKGDIAEGYSVSREKKESFPLTVTSAQKNPTAFYLCASSTQGHYGYTFGSGTRLTVV.

This sequence joins TRBV20-1 and TRBJ1-2; D possibly corresponds to TRBD1 (5 bases). This CDR3 contains 11 residues. The V gene lost 4 bases and the J gene lost 3 bases, with 6 bases spanning the gap. In germline, CDR1 is DFQATT, CDR2 SNEGSKA (reference sequence). The CDR3 DNA is TGCAGTGCTATGACAGACTATGGCTACACCTTC. It yields the protein CSAMTDYGYTF.

The table lists this clone with a count of one. The chain uses TRBV3-1 (or the pseudogene TRBV3-2) and TRBJ1-3; no reliable D call. The CDR3 sequence is 13 residues long. CDR1 and CDR2 from the germline V gene are LGHDT and YNNKEL (reference sequence). V shed 4 bases and J shed 5 bases, with 9 bases lying between them. In DNA form, the CDR3 reads TGTGCCAGCAGCCGGCAAGCACGAAACACCATATATTTT. Protein: CASSRQARNTIYF.

The chain couples TRBV4-1 to TRBJ2-1; no clear D. The length of the CDR3 is 13 residues. Germline CDR1 reads MGHRA; CDR2 reads YSYEKL. The V and J ends lost 0 bases and 9 bases respectively, with 9 bases between them. In DNA form, the CDR3 reads TGCGCCAGCAGCCAAGACCAGATAGGTGAGCAGTTCTTC. It encodes CASSQDQIGEQFF.

In DNA form, the CDR3 reads TGTGCCAGCAGCTTAGGGCGGGGGACCGAATTCACAGATACGCAGTATTTT. This encodes CASSLGRGTEFTDTQYF. The gene calls are TRBV13 and TRBJ2-3; 7 bases agree with TRBD2. Germline assignment: CDR1 PRHDT and CDR2 FYEKMQ (reference sequence). The trim removed 0 bases at V and 2 bases at J, leaving 8 bases unmatched. CDR3 length: 17 amino acids.

The genes are TRBV7-9 and TRBJ2-7, with a tentative D call TRBD1 (6 bases). Trimming took off 4 bases at V and 4 bases at J, with 23 bases between the two ends. This CDR3 spans 17 amino acids. Per germline, CDR1 SEHNR and CDR2 FQNEAQ (reference sequence). CDR3 residues: CASSSDTEGVVRYEQYF. CDR3 in DNA: TGTGCCAGCAGCTCCGATACAGAGGGGGTCGTACGGTACGAGCAGTACTTC.

A single count supports this clone. This chain joins TRBV19 and TRBJ2-5; D is perhaps TRBD2 (5 bases). This CDR3 comprises 14 residues. The germline CDR1 and CDR2 sequences are LNHDA and SQIVND (reference sequence). Trimming took 5 bases from V and 2 from J, leaving 12 bases between them. CDR3 sequence: CASSRPGNQETQYF. The CDR3 nucleotides are TGTGCCAGTAGTCGCCCGGGGAATCAAGAGACCCAGTACTTC.

A word on this clone: Different DNA sequences within this sample yield the same CDR3. The rearrangement links TRBV29-1 to TRBJ2-1, with D possibly called TRBD1 or TRBD2 (5 bases each). Trimming removed 6 bases at V and 8 bases at J, with 14 bases between. Germline V gene sequence: CDR1 SQVTM, CDR2 ANQGSEA. The CDR3 has 12 residues. CDR3: CSVAEGRDEQFF. The DNA of the CDR3 is TGCAGCGTAGCTGAGGGCAGGGATGAGCAGTTCTTC.

The CDR3 DNA reads as TGTGCCAGCAGCAAAGGGGGTCTTCCCGACTATGGCTACACCTTC. Protein sequence: CASSKGGLPDYGYTF. This rearrangement joins TRBV21-1 to TRBJ1-2. TRBV21-1 is a listed pseudogene. The CDR3 totals 15 residues.